This T cell receptor beta chain is drawn from a study of shared clonotypes between healthy human individuals (dated by TCRdb to 2019 to 2021). Background for the entire study: Three men and a couple of women, aged 18 to 49 years, made up the cohort. To estimate repertoire size and how much clonotypes are shared between individuals, the study performed deep sequencing of blood TCR repertoires from a handful of healthy adults. To increase sequencing depth and limit assay-specific biases, different laboratories used diverse techniques to prepare libraries and sequence TCR repertoires. Between about 0.85 and 8.9 billion PBMCs per donor were obtained by leukapheresis. The paper as a whole reports these results and caveats: Sampling was restricted to blood, and TCR repertoires in tissues likely differ from the TCR repertoires found in blood. Based on pairwise subsampling, the degree of clonotype sharing among donors was expected to be affected by sequencing depth. Because the study included only a small number of donors, the genetic and exposure-history diversity represented was limited.

TCR CDR3 regions were amplified from genomic DNA by multiplex PCR using the deep immunoSEQ assay. Extracted genomic DNA from each cell subset was spread evenly across all wells of several immunoSEQ 96-well plates, with each plate serving as a replicate. Each replicate PCR for unsorted PBMC received 300 to 350 ng genomic DNA, equal to tens of thousands of T cell genomes. Unsorted PBMC genomic DNA was sequenced across ten immunoSEQ deep assay plates. Purified libraries were measured with a Qubit 3.0 fluorometer, size-checked on a Bioanalyzer 2100, and measured again with the KAPA Library Quantification kit. Each immunoSEQ 96-well plate was sequenced on its own single-read 150-cycle Illumina NextSeq 550 flow cell. In the authors' own workflow: The immunoSEQ output contained only junctional sequences without quality scores, so filtering could not match that applied to full-length reads. To assign V/J genes and CDR3, sequences were annotated using PyIR, a Python wrapper for IgBLAST v1.9, with IMGT germline references. Reads with weak V/J assignments (E-value above 1e-6), missing CDR3, stop codons, out-of-frame junctions, or ambiguous translated residues were removed. V3J clonotypes were defined by identical inferred V gene, J gene, and CDR3 amino acid sequence. Percentage overlap between repertoires was computed as shared unique clonotypes divided by the size of the smaller repertoire. Richness of each repertoire was evaluated using RTK rarefaction, the Chao1 estimator, and Recon v2.1 estimates of unobserved clonotypes. TCRdb retrieved this table from immuneACCESS and kept in-frame rearrangements only. Not all clones are present; in checked studies, unresolved V genes account for under half, and no reason is known for the remainder. That table supplies the V and J calls and clone size; D and trimming were determined from the DNA. Recorded for this sample are fewer than 650,000 clones; over 60% of them occurred a single time. About an eighth of the sample rests with the top ten.

Donors were healthy HIV-negative adults with no recently reported acute infections or vaccinations. Every donor was a Caucasian adult residing in Nashville, Tennessee, USA. For unsorted samples, 70 million to 95 million PBMCs were counted, and genomic DNA was extracted using the QIAamp DNA Blood Mini kit. Blood was collected by leukapheresis, and PBMCs were isolated by Ficoll-Histopaque density gradient centrifugation and then cryopreserved in liquid nitrogen vapor phase. Remarks on this clone: Its antigen is still unknown. No base quality values were provided; no much bigger clone lies one nucleotide off.

The germline ends are 14 bases apart after V is trimmed by 2 bases and J by 7 bases. The CDR3 covers 14 residues, taking in both the cysteine and the phenylalanine. Solely the CDR3 DNA is kept, with 42 bases framed from the first base. The germline V gene yields MDHEN for CDR1 and SYDVKM for CDR2. This chain is built from TRBV28 and TRBJ1-1; there is no confident call for the D gene. Sequencing used PBMCs. The source of this sequence is a woman between 40 and 50 years old in good health. Some clones in this sample may be carry-over from other donors' samples. This receptor has the CDR3 CASSLSGGRVEAFF. The DNA reads TGTGCCAGCAGTTTAAGTGGTGGGCGCGTTGAAGCTTTCTTT. This CDR3, with the reference TRBV28 and TRBJ1-1 proteins standing in past its ends, gives the full variable domain DVKVTQSSRYLVKRTGEKVFLECVQDMDHENMFWYRQDPGLGLRLIYFSYDVKMKEKGDIPEGYSVSREKKERFSLILESASTNQTSMYLCASSLSGGRVEAFFGQGTRLTVV.